A selection of T cell receptor beta chains follows, all from one sample in a study of cytomegalovirus exposure and HLA in healthy donors. Measured with immunoSEQ multiplex PCR; TCRdb has only the in-frame clones, and not every one. The specimen's table records 80,000 or so clones. Sequenced input: PBMCs. These receptors all come from a man aged 45-65 years in good health and CMV-seropositive. CDR3s include the opening cysteine and the closing phenylalanine or tryptophan. Fields, in order: J gene, V gene, D gene, CDR3 protein, CDR3 DNA. The D gene is left open where the match is weak.

j_call: TRBJ1-1
v_call: TRBV7-8
d_call: TRBD1
cdr3_aa: CASSLVQGGDTEAFF
cdr3_nt: TGTGCCAGCAGCTTAGTACAGGGGGGGGACACTGAAGCTTTCTTT

j_call: TRBJ2-7
v_call: TRBV2
d_call: NA
cdr3_aa: CASSWDTRQYF
cdr3_nt: TGTGCCAGCAGTTGGGACACGCGGCAGTACTTC

j_call: TRBJ1-3
v_call: TRBV5-6
d_call: NA
cdr3_aa: CASSFQSYDTIYF
cdr3_nt: TGTGCCAGCAGCTTCCAGTCTTACGACACCATATATTTT

j_call: TRBJ1-1
v_call: TRBV27
d_call: TRBD1
cdr3_aa: CASSLWTGKTEAFF
cdr3_nt: TGTGCCAGCAGTCTATGGACAGGGAAAACTGAAGCTTTCTTT

j_call: TRBJ1-2
v_call: TRBV21-1
d_call: NA
cdr3_aa: CASSKAGREDYGYTF
cdr3_nt: TGTGCCAGCAGCAAAGCGGGCAGGGAGGATTATGGCTACACCTTC

j_call: TRBJ2-5
v_call: TRBV7-3
d_call: TRBD2
cdr3_aa: CASSLGTSGTGETQYF
cdr3_nt: TGTGCCAGCAGCCTCGGGACTAGCGGGACGGGCGAGACCCAGTACTTC

j_call: TRBJ1-2
v_call: TRBV6-5
d_call: NA
cdr3_aa: CASSYSGQGGYTF
cdr3_nt: TGTGCCAGCAGTTACTCTGGGCAGGGCGGCTACACCTTC

j_call: TRBJ1-2
v_call: TRBV7-6
d_call: TRBD1
cdr3_aa: CASSLGGTGLYGYTF
cdr3_nt: TGTGCCAGCAGCTTAGGAGGGACAGGGCTCTATGGCTACACCTTC

j_call: TRBJ2-3
v_call: TRBV5-1
d_call: NA
cdr3_aa: CASSPTSTDTQYF
cdr3_nt: TGCGCCAGCTCCCCGACTAGCACAGATACGCAGTATTTT

j_call: TRBJ1-4
v_call: TRBV15
d_call: NA
cdr3_aa: CATSREGGLNEKLFF
cdr3_nt: TGTGCCACCAGCAGAGAGGGGGGGTTGAATGAAAAACTGTTTTTT

j_call: TRBJ1-4
v_call: TRBV10-3
d_call: NA
cdr3_aa: CATSYDRSNEKLFF
cdr3_nt: TGTGCCACCTCTTACGACAGGAGTAATGAAAAACTGTTTTTT

j_call: TRBJ1-2
v_call: TRBV5-1
d_call: TRBD1
cdr3_aa: CASSLGTGDYGYTF
cdr3_nt: TGCGCCAGCAGCTTGGGGACAGGGGACTATGGCTACACCTTC

j_call: TRBJ2-2
v_call: TRBV7-6
d_call: TRBD2
cdr3_aa: CASSSGTGLAATGELFF
cdr3_nt: TGTGCCAGCAGCTCTGGCACGGGACTAGCGGCCACCGGGGAGCTGTTTTTT

j_call: TRBJ2-7
v_call: TRBV6-5
d_call: NA
cdr3_aa: CASSYSAGAYEQYF
cdr3_nt: TGTGCCAGCAGTTACTCGGCGGGTGCCTACGAGCAGTACTTC

j_call: TRBJ1-3
v_call: TRBV4-1
d_call: TRBD1
cdr3_aa: CASSQEGADRGLGNTIYF
cdr3_nt: TGCGCCAGCAGCCAAGAAGGCGCGGACAGGGGGCTTGGAAACACCATATATTTT

j_call: TRBJ1-1
v_call: TRBV20-1
d_call: NA
cdr3_aa: CSAARTLEAFF
cdr3_nt: TGCAGTGCTGCTCGGACTCTCGAAGCTTTCTTT

j_call: TRBJ2-2
v_call: TRBV12-5
d_call: TRBD1
cdr3_aa: CASGPRTGIMAGELFF
cdr3_nt: TGTGCTAGTGGTCCCCGGACAGGGATTATGGCCGGGGAGCTGTTTTTT

j_call: TRBJ1-1
v_call: TRBV18
d_call: NA
cdr3_aa: CASFAGGNTEAFF
cdr3_nt: TGTGCCAGCTTCGCGGGAGGGAACACTGAAGCTTTCTTT

j_call: TRBJ2-1
v_call: TRBV6-4
d_call: NA
cdr3_aa: CASSESGRNEQFF
cdr3_nt: TGTGCCAGCAGTGAGTCAGGGCGGAATGAGCAGTTCTTC

j_call: TRBJ2-7
v_call: TRBV4-2
d_call: TRBD2
cdr3_aa: CASSQEASGSTEQYF
cdr3_nt: TGTGCCAGCAGCCAAGAGGCTAGCGGGAGCACCGAGCAGTACTTC

j_call: TRBJ2-1
v_call: TRBV10-2
d_call: NA
cdr3_aa: CASNAGRVSDNEQFF
cdr3_nt: TGCGCCAGCAACGCGGGGAGAGTCTCCGACAATGAGCAGTTCTTC

j_call: TRBJ1-1
v_call: TRBV4-2
d_call: NA
cdr3_aa: CASSPGSSEAFF
cdr3_nt: TGTGCCAGCAGCCCCGGGTCATCTGAAGCTTTCTTT

j_call: TRBJ1-1
v_call: TRBV27
d_call: NA
cdr3_aa: CASSTTLSSDSMNTEAFF
cdr3_nt: TGTGCCAGCAGTACCACCTTATCCTCGGACAGCATGAACACTGAAGCTTTCTTT

j_call: TRBJ2-2
v_call: TRBV5-1
d_call: TRBD2
cdr3_aa: CASSSRTSGSIGELFF
cdr3_nt: TGCGCCAGCAGCTCAAGGACTAGCGGGAGTATCGGGGAGCTGTTTTTT

j_call: TRBJ1-1
v_call: TRBV6-6
d_call: NA
cdr3_aa: CASSPVVTEAFF
cdr3_nt: TGTGCCAGCAGCCCGGTGGTCACTGAAGCTTTCTTT

j_call: TRBJ2-1
v_call: TRBV6-4
d_call: TRBD1
cdr3_aa: CASSEGTGYNEQFF
cdr3_nt: TGTGCCAGCAGTGAGGGGACAGGGTACAATGAGCAGTTCTTC

j_call: TRBJ2-5
v_call: TRBV5-1
d_call: NA
cdr3_aa: CASRQEAGPGEETQYF
cdr3_nt: TGCGCCAGCAGGCAGGAAGCGGGCCCCGGGGAAGAGACCCAGTACTTC

j_call: TRBJ1-2
v_call: TRBV25-1
d_call: NA
cdr3_aa: CASSGPNRVAYGYTF
cdr3_nt: TGTGCCAGCAGTGGCCCAAACAGGGTCGCCTATGGCTACACCTTC

j_call: TRBJ2-3
v_call: TRBV5-4
d_call: NA
cdr3_aa: CASSSNTDTQYF
cdr3_nt: TGTGCCAGCAGCTCCAACACAGATACGCAGTATTTT

j_call: TRBJ1-6
v_call: TRBV7-9
d_call: TRBD1
cdr3_aa: CASSRQGLANNSPLHF
cdr3_nt: TGTGCCAGCAGCCGACAGGGTCTGGCCAATAATTCACCCCTCCACTTT

j_call: TRBJ2-2
v_call: TRBV6-5
d_call: TRBD1
cdr3_aa: CASSQQGTGELFF
cdr3_nt: TGTGCCAGCAGTCAACAGGGGACCGGGGAGCTGTTTTTT

j_call: TRBJ2-1
v_call: TRBV11-3
d_call: TRBD2
cdr3_aa: CASSLEPTSGIYEQFF
cdr3_nt: TGTGCCAGCAGCTTAGAACCGACTAGCGGGATTTATGAGCAGTTCTTC

j_call: TRBJ1-1
v_call: TRBV5-8
d_call: NA
cdr3_aa: CASSLTGNGGAFF
cdr3_nt: TGTGCCAGCAGCTTGACAGGGAATGGTGGAGCTTTCTTT

j_call: TRBJ2-5
v_call: TRBV5-1
d_call: TRBD1
cdr3_aa: CASGVGPGGQETQYF
cdr3_nt: TGCGCCAGCGGGGTCGGGCCAGGGGGTCAAGAGACCCAGTACTTC

j_call: TRBJ1-5
v_call: TRBV18
d_call: TRBD1
cdr3_aa: CASSPDRGRRNQPQHF
cdr3_nt: TGTGCCAGCTCACCGGACAGGGGGCGACGCAATCAGCCCCAGCATTTT

j_call: TRBJ1-2
v_call: TRBV9
d_call: TRBD1
cdr3_aa: CASSPQTGSHYGYTF
cdr3_nt: TGTGCCAGCAGCCCCCAGACAGGGAGTCACTATGGCTACACCTTC

j_call: TRBJ2-2
v_call: TRBV9
d_call: TRBD1
cdr3_aa: CASSGGQALNTGELFF
cdr3_nt: TGTGCCAGCAGCGGTGGACAGGCGCTGAACACCGGGGAGCTGTTTTTT

j_call: TRBJ2-2
v_call: TRBV9
d_call: TRBD2
cdr3_aa: CASSVEGGVTGELFF
cdr3_nt: TGTGCCAGCAGCGTAGAGGGAGGGGTCACCGGGGAGCTGTTTTTT

j_call: TRBJ2-5
v_call: TRBV10-3
d_call: TRBD2
cdr3_aa: CAIWAGGIGTQYF
cdr3_nt: TGTGCCATTTGGGCCGGGGGGATCGGGACCCAGTACTTC

j_call: TRBJ2-1
v_call: TRBV2
d_call: NA
cdr3_aa: CASRGGPTEQFF
cdr3_nt: TGTGCCAGCCGCGGGGGCCCAACGGAGCAGTTCTTC

j_call: TRBJ2-3
v_call: TRBV2
d_call: TRBD1
cdr3_aa: CASSVTGTGDYSDTQYF
cdr3_nt: TGTGCCAGCAGTGTTACCGGGACAGGGGATTATTCAGATACGCAGTATTTT

j_call: TRBJ2-3
v_call: TRBV5-1
d_call: TRBD2
cdr3_aa: CASSEQVGGSTDTQYF
cdr3_nt: TGCGCCAGCAGCGAGCAAGTGGGCGGGAGTACAGATACGCAGTATTTT

j_call: TRBJ1-3
v_call: TRBV7-6
d_call: NA
cdr3_aa: CASSLARTNSGNTIYF
cdr3_nt: TGTGCCAGCAGCTTAGCGAGGACAAACTCTGGAAACACCATATATTTT

j_call: TRBJ2-3
v_call: TRBV30
d_call: NA
cdr3_aa: CAWAPGGSTDTQYF
cdr3_nt: TGTGCCTGGGCCCCCGGGGGTAGCACAGATACGCAGTATTTT

j_call: TRBJ2-7
v_call: TRBV28
d_call: NA
cdr3_aa: CASSFGFAESYEQYF
cdr3_nt: TGTGCCAGCAGTTTCGGGTTCGCGGAATCCTACGAGCAGTACTTC

j_call: TRBJ2-7
v_call: TRBV2
d_call: TRBD1
cdr3_aa: CAFQDRPYEQYF
cdr3_nt: TGTGCCTTCCAGGACAGGCCCTACGAGCAGTACTTC

j_call: TRBJ2-3
v_call: TRBV5-1
d_call: TRBD2
cdr3_aa: CASSLLAGHTDTQYF
cdr3_nt: TGCGCCAGCAGCTTGTTAGCGGGGCACACAGATACGCAGTATTTT

j_call: TRBJ1-4
v_call: TRBV7-2
d_call: TRBD1
cdr3_aa: CASSLAVWGQVGELFF
cdr3_nt: TGTGCCAGCAGCTTAGCGGTATGGGGACAGGTCGGTGAACTGTTTTTT

j_call: TRBJ1-1
v_call: TRBV5-6
d_call: NA
cdr3_aa: CASSSPGGGDTEAFF
cdr3_nt: TGTGCCAGCAGCTCCCCGGGAGGAGGGGACACTGAAGCTTTCTTT

j_call: TRBJ2-3
v_call: TRBV18
d_call: NA
cdr3_aa: CASSPPGADTQYF
cdr3_nt: TGTGCCAGCTCACCACCAGGGGCAGATACGCAGTATTTT